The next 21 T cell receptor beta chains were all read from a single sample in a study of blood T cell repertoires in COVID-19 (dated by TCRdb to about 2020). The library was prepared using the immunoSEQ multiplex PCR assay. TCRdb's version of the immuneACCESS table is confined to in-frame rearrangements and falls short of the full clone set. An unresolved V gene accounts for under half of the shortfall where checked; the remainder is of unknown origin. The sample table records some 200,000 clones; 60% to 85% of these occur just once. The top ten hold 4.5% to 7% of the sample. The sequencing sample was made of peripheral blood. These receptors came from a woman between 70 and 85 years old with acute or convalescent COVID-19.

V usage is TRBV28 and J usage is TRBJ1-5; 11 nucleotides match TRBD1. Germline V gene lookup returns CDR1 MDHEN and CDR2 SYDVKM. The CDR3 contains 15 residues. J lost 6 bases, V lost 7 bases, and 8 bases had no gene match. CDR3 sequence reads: CASKEGQGVGQPQHF. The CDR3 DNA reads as TGTGCCAGCAAAGAGGGACAGGGGGTGGGTCAGCCCCAGCATTTT.

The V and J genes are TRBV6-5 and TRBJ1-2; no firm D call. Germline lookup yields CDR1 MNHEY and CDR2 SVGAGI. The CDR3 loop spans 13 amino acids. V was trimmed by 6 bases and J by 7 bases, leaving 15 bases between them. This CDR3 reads CASSQTASPGYTF. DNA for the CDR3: TGTGCCAGCAGCCAGACTGCCTCTCCTGGCTACACCTTC.

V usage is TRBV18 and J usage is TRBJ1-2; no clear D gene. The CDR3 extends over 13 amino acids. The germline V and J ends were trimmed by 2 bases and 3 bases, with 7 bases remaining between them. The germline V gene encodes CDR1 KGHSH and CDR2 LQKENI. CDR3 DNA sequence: TGTGCCAGCTCACCAGGACTCTACTATGGCTACACCTTC. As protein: CASSPGLYYGYTF.

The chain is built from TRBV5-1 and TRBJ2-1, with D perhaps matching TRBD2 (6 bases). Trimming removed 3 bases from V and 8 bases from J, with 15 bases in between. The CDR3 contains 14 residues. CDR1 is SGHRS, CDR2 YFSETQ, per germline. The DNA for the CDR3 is TGCGCCAGCAGCTGGACCCTCGGAGGGGATGAGCAGTTCTTC. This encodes CASSWTLGGDEQFF.

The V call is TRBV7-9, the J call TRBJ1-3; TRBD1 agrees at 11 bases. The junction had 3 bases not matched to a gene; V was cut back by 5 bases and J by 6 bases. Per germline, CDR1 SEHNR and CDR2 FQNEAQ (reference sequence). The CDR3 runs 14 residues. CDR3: CASSMGQGENTIYF. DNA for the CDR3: TGTGCCAGCAGCATGGGACAGGGGGAAAACACCATATATTTT.

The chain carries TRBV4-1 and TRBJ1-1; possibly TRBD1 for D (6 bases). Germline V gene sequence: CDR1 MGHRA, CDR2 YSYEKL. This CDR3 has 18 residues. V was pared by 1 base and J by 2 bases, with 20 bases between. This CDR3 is CASSQAPGSTGKNTEAFF. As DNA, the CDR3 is TGCGCCAGCAGCCAAGCACCGGGCTCGACAGGAAAAAACACTGAAGCTTTCTTT.

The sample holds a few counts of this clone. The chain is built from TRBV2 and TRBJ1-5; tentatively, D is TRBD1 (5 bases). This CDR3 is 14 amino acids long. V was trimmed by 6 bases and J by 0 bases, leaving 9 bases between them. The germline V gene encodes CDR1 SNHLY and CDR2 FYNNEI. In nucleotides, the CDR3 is TGTGCCAGCAGGCAGGGCCTTAGCAATCAGCCCCAGCATTTT. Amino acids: CASRQGLSNQPQHF.

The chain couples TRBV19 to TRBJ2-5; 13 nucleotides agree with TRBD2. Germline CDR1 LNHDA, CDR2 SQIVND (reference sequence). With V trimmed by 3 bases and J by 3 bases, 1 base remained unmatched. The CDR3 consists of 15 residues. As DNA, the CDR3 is TGTGCCAGTAGTATCGGACTAGCGGGAGAAGAGACCCAGTACTTC. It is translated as CASSIGLAGEETQYF.

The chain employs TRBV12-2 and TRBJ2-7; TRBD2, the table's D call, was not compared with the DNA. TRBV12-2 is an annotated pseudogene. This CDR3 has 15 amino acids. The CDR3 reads CASRLGPWRGGEQYF. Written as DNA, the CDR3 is TGTGCAAGTCGCTTAGGTCCCTGGCGCGGGGGGGAGCAGTACTTC.

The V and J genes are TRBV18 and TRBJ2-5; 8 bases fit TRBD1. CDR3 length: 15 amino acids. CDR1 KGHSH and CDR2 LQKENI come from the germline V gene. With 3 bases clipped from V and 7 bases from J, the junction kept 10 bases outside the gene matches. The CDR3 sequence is CASSPGTGNFGTQYF. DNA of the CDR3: TGTGCCAGCTCACCCGGGACAGGCAATTTCGGGACCCAGTACTTC.

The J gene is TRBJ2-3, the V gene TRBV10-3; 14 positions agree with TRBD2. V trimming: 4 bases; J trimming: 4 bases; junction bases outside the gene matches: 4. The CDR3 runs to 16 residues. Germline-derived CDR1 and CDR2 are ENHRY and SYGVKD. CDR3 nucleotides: TGTGCCATCAGTGTCGGGACTAGCGGGAGTGCAGATACGCAGTATTTT. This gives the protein CAISVGTSGSADTQYF.

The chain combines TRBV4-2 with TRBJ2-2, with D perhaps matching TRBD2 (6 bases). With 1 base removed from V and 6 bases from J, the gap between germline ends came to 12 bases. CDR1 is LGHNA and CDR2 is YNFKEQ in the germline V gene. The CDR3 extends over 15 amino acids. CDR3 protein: CASSQAIGGAGELFF. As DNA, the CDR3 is TGTGCCAGCAGCCAAGCGATCGGAGGGGCCGGGGAGCTGTTTTTT.

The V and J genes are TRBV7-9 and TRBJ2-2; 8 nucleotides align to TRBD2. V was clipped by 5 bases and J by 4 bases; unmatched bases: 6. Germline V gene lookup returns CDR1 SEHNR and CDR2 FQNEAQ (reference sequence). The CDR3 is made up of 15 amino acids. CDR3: CASSRSGTFTGELFF. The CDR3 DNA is TGTGCCAGCAGCCGTAGCGGGACCTTCACCGGGGAGCTGTTTTTT.

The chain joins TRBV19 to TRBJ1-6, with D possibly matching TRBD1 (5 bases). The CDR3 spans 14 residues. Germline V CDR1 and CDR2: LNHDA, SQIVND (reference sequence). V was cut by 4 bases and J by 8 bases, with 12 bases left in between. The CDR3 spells CASSTRRGDSPLHF. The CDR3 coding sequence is TGTGCCAGTAGTACCAGGAGGGGTGATTCACCCCTCCACTTT.

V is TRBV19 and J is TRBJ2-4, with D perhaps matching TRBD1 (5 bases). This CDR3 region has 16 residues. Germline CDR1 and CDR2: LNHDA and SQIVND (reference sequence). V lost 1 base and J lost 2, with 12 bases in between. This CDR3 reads CASSIARDGTKNIQYF. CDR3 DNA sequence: TGTGCCAGTAGTATAGCCAGGGATGGCACCAAAAACATTCAGTACTTC.

The CDR3 loop reads CASSPWDRGEDTQYF. The CDR3 DNA follows: TGTGCCAGCTCACCGTGGGACAGGGGAGAAGATACGCAGTATTTT. The chain carries TRBV18 and TRBJ2-3, with 10 bases lining up with TRBD1. The V and J ends lost 3 bases and 5 bases, in that order; junction bases with no gene match: 5. The CDR3 consists of 15 residues. Germline CDR1 KGHSH, CDR2 LQKENI.

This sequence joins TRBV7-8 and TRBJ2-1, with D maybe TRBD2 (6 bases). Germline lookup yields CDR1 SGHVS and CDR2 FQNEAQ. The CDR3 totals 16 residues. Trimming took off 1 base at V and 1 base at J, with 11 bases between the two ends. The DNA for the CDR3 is TGTGCCAGCAGCTTAGACACACGGGGGTCCTACAATGAGCAGTTCTTC. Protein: CASSLDTRGSYNEQFF. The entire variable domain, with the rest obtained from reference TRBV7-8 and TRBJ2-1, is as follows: GAGVSQSPRYKVAKRGQDVALRCDPISGHVSLFWYQQALGQGPEFLTYFQNEAQLDKSGLPSDRFFAERPEGSVSTLKIQRTQQEDSAVYLCASSLDTRGSYNEQFFGPGTRLTVL.

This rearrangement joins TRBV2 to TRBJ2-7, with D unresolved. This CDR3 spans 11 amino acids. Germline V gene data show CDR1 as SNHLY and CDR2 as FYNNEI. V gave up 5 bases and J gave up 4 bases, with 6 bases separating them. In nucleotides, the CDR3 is TGTGCCAGCAGTCCACTTTACGAGCAGTACTTC. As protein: CASSPLYEQYF.

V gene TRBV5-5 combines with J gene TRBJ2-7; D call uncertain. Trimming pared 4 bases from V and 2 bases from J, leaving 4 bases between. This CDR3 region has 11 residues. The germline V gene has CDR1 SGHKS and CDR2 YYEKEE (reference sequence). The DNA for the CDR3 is TGTGCCAGCAGCGAGGCCTACGAGCAGTACTTC. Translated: CASSEAYEQYF.

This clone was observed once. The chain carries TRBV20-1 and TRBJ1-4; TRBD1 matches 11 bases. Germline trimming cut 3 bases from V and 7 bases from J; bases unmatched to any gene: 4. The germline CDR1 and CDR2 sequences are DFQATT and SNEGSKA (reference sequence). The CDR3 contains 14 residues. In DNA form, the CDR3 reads TGCAGTGCTAGTTACGGGACAGGGGGTGAAAAACTGTTTTTT. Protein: CSASYGTGGEKLFF.

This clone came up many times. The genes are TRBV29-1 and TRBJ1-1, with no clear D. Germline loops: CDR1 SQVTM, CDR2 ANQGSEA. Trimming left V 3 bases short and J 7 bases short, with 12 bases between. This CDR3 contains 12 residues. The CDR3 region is CSVEAALNEAFF. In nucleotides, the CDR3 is TGCAGCGTTGAGGCGGCACTCAATGAAGCTTTCTTT.